This T cell receptor beta chain is drawn from a study of technical replicates of blood from a few donors. Libraries were prepared by immunoSEQ multiplex PCR; TCRdb keeps only in-frame clonotypes and omits some of them. This sample has about 85,000 clones, with around 94% found just once. CDR3 length equals 14 residues. The V and J ends lost 0 bases and 1 base respectively, with 6 bases between them. Germline V CDR1 and CDR2: LNHDA, SQIVND (reference sequence). The chain links TRBV19 to TRBJ1-1; D call uncertain. The clonotype comes from a human donor in good health. Sequencing input: T cells isolated from PBMCs. Here the CDR3 reads CASSIERQNTEAFF. Written as DNA, the CDR3 is TGTGCCAGTAGTATAGAACGACAGAACACTGAAGCTTTCTTT. Based on the CDR3 plus reference TRBV19 and TRBJ1-1, the full variable domain is DGGITQSPKYLFRKEGQNVTLSCEQNLNHDAMYWYRQDPGQGLRLIYYSQIVNDFQKGDIAEGYSVSREKKESFPLTVTSAQKNPTAFYLCASSIERQNTEAFFGQGTRLTVV.